This TCR beta chain was retrieved from a study of T cell responses to AZD1222 COVID-19 vaccine. Sequencing was performed with immunoSEQ multiplex PCR; in TCRdb, only in-frame clones are kept and a portion is missing. The profile shows some 81,000 clones, about 89% of them singletons. J gave up 5 bases and V 0 bases, and 7 bases lay outside the gene matches. This CDR3 region has 17 residues. Germline values: CDR1 MNHEY, CDR2 SMNVEV (reference sequence). The clonotype originates from an adult who received the AZD1222 COVID-19 vaccine. J is TRBJ1-2 and V is TRBV27; 12 bases align to TRBD1. This specimen consisted of peripheral blood, obtained 28 days after the second AZD1222 dose. The CDR3 is CASSLSVGTGGMYGYTF. The CDR3 region has the DNA TGTGCCAGCAGTTTATCGGTGGGGACAGGGGGCATGTATGGCTACACCTTC.